These 14 T cell receptor beta chains originate from one sample sequenced in a study of blood T cell repertoires in COVID-19. The data were produced by immunoSEQ multiplex PCR, yet TCRdb's version contains in-frame clones alone and is incomplete. The sample holds roughly 98,000 clones, approximately 78% seen once. The sequencing sample was made of peripheral blood. These receptor sequences come from a human donor in a cohort sampled during active COVID-19.

The chain is built from TRBV19 and TRBJ1-2; perhaps TRBD1 as D (6 bases). Germline CDR1 is LNHDA and CDR2 is SQIVND (reference sequence). The CDR3 has 13 residues. The ends were cut back, 3 bases at V and 5 bases at J, with 10 bases in the middle. CDR3 sequence: CASSMRTAYGYTF. DNA for the CDR3: TGTGCCAGTAGTATGAGGACAGCGTATGGCTACACCTTC.

V gene TRBV10-1 combines with J gene TRBJ2-1, with 11 bases aligning to TRBD2. This CDR3 has 15 residues. V lost 8 bases to trimming and J lost 6 bases; unmatched junction nucleotides: 9. CDR1 and CDR2 from the germline V gene are WNHNN and SYGVQD (reference sequence). CDR3 residues: CASGTGTSGTNEQFF. The DNA for the CDR3 is TGCGCCAGCGGAACCGGGACTAGCGGCACCAATGAGCAGTTCTTC.

The rearrangement joins TRBV7-2 to TRBJ1-5; possibly TRBD1 for D (6 bases). The CDR3 has 13 residues. Germline CDR1 reads SGHTA; CDR2 reads FQGNSA. Deletions cut 5 bases from V and 4 bases from J, with 9 bases between. The DNA for the CDR3 is TGTGCCAGCAGCCCCCAGGGGAATCAGCCCCAGCATTTT. Amino acids: CASSPQGNQPQHF.

This clone was picked up one time. J is TRBJ2-1 and V is TRBV10-1; 9 nucleotides line up with TRBD2. CDR1 is WNHNN and CDR2 is SYGVQD in the germline V gene (reference sequence). V dropped 3 bases and J dropped 7; count of bases not matched to a gene: 7. This CDR3 has 15 amino acids. The CDR3 is CASSDYSGGPNEQFF. The CDR3 bases are TGCGCCAGCAGTGATTATAGCGGGGGCCCTAATGAGCAGTTCTTC.

CDR3 sequence (DNA): TGTGCCAGCAGCTACACTAGCGGGGGGACGCCAGATACGCAGTATTTT. Encoded protein: CASSYTSGGTPDTQYF. The V call is TRBV7-2, the J call TRBJ2-3; 12 nucleotides line up with TRBD2. This CDR3 is built from 16 residues. Trimming cost V 4 bases and J 4 bases; bases outside gene matches: 6. Germline V gene data show CDR1 as SGHTA and CDR2 as FQGNSA. Using reference TRBV7-2 and TRBJ2-3 for the parts outside the CDR3, the full variable domain is GAGVSQSPSNKVTEKGKDVELRCDPISGHTALYWYRQSLGQGLEFLIYFQGNSAPDKSGLPSDRFSAERTGGSVSTLTIQRTQQEDSAVYLCASSYTSGGTPDTQYFGPGTRLTVL.

This clone appeared once. CDR3 region: CASNSRDRGSGNTIYF. Written as DNA, the CDR3 is TGTGCCAGCAACTCCCGGGACAGGGGCTCTGGAAACACCATATATTTT. The V call is TRBV28, the J call TRBJ1-3; 10 bases fit TRBD1. The CDR3 loop spans 16 amino acids. V lost 7 bases to trimming and J lost 0 bases; unmatched junction nucleotides: 6. Germline loops: CDR1 MDHEN, CDR2 SYDVKM.

The genes are TRBV11-2 and TRBJ2-2, with D possibly matching TRBD2 (6 bases). V was pared by 2 bases and J by 4 bases, with 11 bases between. CDR3 size: 15 residues. CDR1 SGHAT and CDR2 FQNNGV come from the germline V gene. The CDR3 loop reads CASSLIRGSTGELFF. CDR3 nucleotide sequence: TGTGCCAGCAGCTTAATCCGGGGGAGCACCGGGGAGCTGTTTTTT.

The genes are TRBV7-2 and TRBJ2-1; D perhaps matches TRBD2 (5 bases). This CDR3 contains 15 residues. Trimming took off 1 base at V and 2 bases at J, with 9 bases between the two ends. Germline lookup yields CDR1 SGHTA and CDR2 FQGNSA. The CDR3, as DNA: TGTGCCAGCAGCTTAGGGAGGATCCCCTACAATGAGCAGTTCTTC. Its protein product is CASSLGRIPYNEQFF.

The V and J genes are TRBV19 and TRBJ2-3, with D tentatively TRBD2 (6 bases). CDR3 length: 13 amino acids. Trimming took 7 bases from V and 3 from J, leaving 11 bases between them. Germline CDR1 is LNHDA and CDR2 is SQIVND (reference sequence). The CDR3 DNA follows: TGTGCCAGTACGGGGGAAAAGACAGATACGCAGTATTTT. This encodes CASTGEKTDTQYF.

CDR3 nucleotides: TGTGCCAGCAGCTCGTACCTAGCGGGGAGTAAAGAGACCCAGTACTTC. This codes for CASSSYLAGSKETQYF. J is TRBJ2-5 and V is TRBV7-9; 9 nucleotides agree with TRBD2. CDR3 length equals 16 residues. The germline V gene encodes CDR1 SEHNR and CDR2 FQNEAQ (reference sequence). J lost 3 bases, V lost 4 bases, and 9 bases had no gene match.

The chain recombines TRBV5-4 with TRBJ2-2; D is perhaps TRBD2 (6 bases). V lost 6 bases and J lost 2, with 11 bases in between. The V gene's germline CDR1 is SGHNT and CDR2 YYREEE (reference sequence). The CDR3 spans 14 residues. CDR3 DNA: TGTGCCAGCAACCCCGGACTAAACACCGGGGAGCTGTTTTTT. This gives the protein CASNPGLNTGELFF.

The V gene is TRBV6-2 or TRBV6-3, the J gene TRBJ1-5, with TRBD1 matching over 8 bases. From germline, CDR1 is MNHEY and CDR2 SVGEGT. CDR3 length equals 14 residues. Trimming at V came to 5 bases and at J to 6 bases, leaving 6 bases not matched to a gene. The chain's CDR3 is CASSEDRARQPQHF. The CDR3 nucleotides are TGTGCCAGCAGTGAGGACAGGGCGCGTCAGCCCCAGCATTTT.

This clone was observed a handful of times. This chain uses TRBV23-1 with TRBJ1-5; 7 positions agree with TRBD1. TRBV23-1 is an open reading frame whose function is uncertain. The CDR3 contains 13 residues. V lost 7 bases and J lost 5; bases outside the gene matches: 5. The chain's CDR3 is CASKRGGDQPQHF. The CDR3 nucleotides read TGCGCCAGCAAGAGAGGGGGCGATCAGCCCCAGCATTTT.

V usage is TRBV6-5 and J usage is TRBJ2-5, with TRBD1 matching over 8 bases. The V gene end was trimmed by 6 bases and the J gene end by 5 bases; junction bases not matched to a gene: 5. The CDR3 runs to 13 residues. Germline assignment: CDR1 MNHEY and CDR2 SVGAGI. The CDR3 nucleotides read TGTGCCAGCAGCAGGGGGCGGTGGGAGACCCAGTACTTC. Translation: CASSRGRWETQYF.